The table lists the clone carrying this TCR beta chain with a count of one. The antigen is unknown. V was clipped by 5 bases and J by 4 bases, with 14 bases between them. The CDR3 consists of 14 residues. CDR1 is SGHVS and CDR2 is FQNEAQ in the germline V gene. The sample is drawn from a study of T cell responses to AZD1222 COVID-19 vaccine. Notes on the study in general: With two AZD1222 doses given, Spike-specific TCR breadth and depth both rose. Donor demographics were predominantly white British with a female majority; clonal diversity may be underestimated. At baseline, just 5 or 6 AZD1222 recipients tested seropositive. Repertoire samples came only from after the peak T cell response.

Generated by immunoSEQ multiplex PCR, the TCRdb table keeps only in-frame clones and is missing some. Among about 220,000 clones, 93% were seen once, and the ten largest hold 0.95% to 1.1%. The chain employs TRBV7-8 and TRBJ1-2, with D unresolved. The sample consisted of peripheral blood, taken on day 0 of MenACWY control vaccination. This TCR derives from an adult in good health. DNA for the CDR3: TGTGCCAGCAGCCCCGGGCGGACGGCCTATGGCTACACCTTC. Protein: CASSPGRTAYGYTF.